These T cell receptor beta chains were read from a single sample in a study of cytomegalovirus exposure and HLA in healthy donors. TCRdb's table, derived via immunoSEQ multiplex PCR, lists solely in-frame clones and lacks some. The sample has over 45,000 clones, 88% seen once. Sequencing was done on a sample of PBMCs. The origin of the receptors is a woman aged 25 to 45 in good health and CMV-seronegative. The CDR3 runs from the conserved cysteine through the conserved F or W. The order of the fields is clone size, V gene, J gene, CDR3 length, D gene, CDR3 protein, CDR3 DNA. D genes are given only for firm matches. A clone size is listed for some rows: how often the clone was seen (once, few, many), or a class if it is expanded.

clone_size: once
v_call: TRBV9
j_call: TRBJ2-1
cdr3_length: 15
d_call: NA
cdr3_aa: CASSSTGSSYNEQFF
cdr3_nt: TGTGCCAGCAGCTCGACTGGAAGCTCCTACAATGAGCAGTTCTTC

clone_size: once
v_call: TRBV9
j_call: TRBJ2-3
cdr3_length: 17
d_call: TRBD2
cdr3_aa: CASSPPLAGGLGDTQYF
cdr3_nt: TGTGCCAGCAGCCCCCCTCTAGCGGGAGGGCTAGGAGATACGCAGTATTTT

clone_size: NA
v_call: TRBV2
j_call: TRBJ2-7
cdr3_length: 13
d_call: TRBD1
cdr3_aa: CASGRDRGREQYF
cdr3_nt: TGTGCCAGCGGCCGGGACAGGGGGCGCGAGCAGTACTTC

clone_size: NA
v_call: TRBV18
j_call: TRBJ1-2
cdr3_length: 14
d_call: TRBD1
cdr3_aa: CASSPAAQGYGYTF
cdr3_nt: TGTGCCAGCTCACCCGCGGCACAGGGGTATGGCTACACCTTC

clone_size: NA
v_call: TRBV5-1
j_call: TRBJ2-1
cdr3_length: 17
d_call: TRBD2
cdr3_aa: CASSLRASGSSYNEQFF
cdr3_nt: TGCGCCAGCAGCTTGAGGGCTAGCGGGAGCTCCTACAATGAGCAGTTCTTC

clone_size: NA
v_call: TRBV11-2
j_call: TRBJ2-2
cdr3_length: 16
d_call: NA
cdr3_aa: CASSIEVVANTGELFF
cdr3_nt: TGTGCCAGCAGCATCGAGGTTGTTGCGAACACCGGGGAGCTGTTTTTT

clone_size: NA
v_call: TRBV28
j_call: TRBJ2-7
cdr3_length: 13
d_call: NA
cdr3_aa: CASRRGGAHEQYF
cdr3_nt: TGTGCCAGCAGAAGGGGGGGGGCCCACGAGCAGTACTTC

clone_size: NA
v_call: TRBV5-4
j_call: TRBJ2-7
cdr3_length: 14
d_call: NA
cdr3_aa: CASSLGQATYEQYF
cdr3_nt: TGTGCCAGCAGCTTGGGACAGGCAACCTACGAGCAGTACTTC

clone_size: NA
v_call: TRBV4-3
j_call: TRBJ1-2
cdr3_length: 16
d_call: TRBD1
cdr3_aa: CASSQDGTEINYGYTF
cdr3_nt: TGCGCCAGCAGCCAAGACGGGACAGAGATTAACTATGGCTACACCTTC

clone_size: NA
v_call: TRBV5-1
j_call: TRBJ2-3
cdr3_length: 14
d_call: NA
cdr3_aa: CASSLRPETDTQYF
cdr3_nt: TGCGCCAGCAGCTTGCGTCCTGAGACAGATACGCAGTATTTT

clone_size: few
v_call: TRBV27
j_call: TRBJ1-2
cdr3_length: 14
d_call: TRBD1
cdr3_aa: CASSLKGAGYGYTF
cdr3_nt: TGTGCCAGCAGTTTAAAGGGGGCCGGGTATGGCTACACCTTC

clone_size: once
v_call: TRBV6-1
j_call: TRBJ2-3
cdr3_length: 15
d_call: TRBD1
cdr3_aa: CASEFRDREADTQYF
cdr3_nt: TGTGCCAGCGAGTTCCGGGACAGGGAAGCAGATACGCAGTATTTT

clone_size: NA
v_call: TRBV4-2
j_call: TRBJ2-4
cdr3_length: 15
d_call: NA
cdr3_aa: CASSQVSGAKNIQYF
cdr3_nt: TGTGCCAGCAGCCAGGTTAGCGGAGCCAAAAACATTCAGTACTTC

clone_size: NA
v_call: TRBV6-5
j_call: TRBJ2-7
cdr3_length: 15
d_call: TRBD2
cdr3_aa: CASSTTGSGIYEQYF
cdr3_nt: TGTGCCAGCAGTACAACCGGTAGCGGGATCTACGAGCAGTACTTC

clone_size: NA
v_call: TRBV27
j_call: TRBJ1-5
cdr3_length: 14
d_call: NA
cdr3_aa: CASSLGRANQPQHF
cdr3_nt: TGTGCCAGCAGTTTAGGCAGGGCAAATCAGCCCCAGCATTTT